Below, 8 T cell receptor beta chains from the same sample are listed, as sequenced in a study of regulatory and conventional T cells in RAG deficiency. Only in-frame clones appear in the TCRdb table, and some are missing; sequencing was by immunoSEQ multiplex PCR. The table lists about 30,000 clones, 76% of them singletons, with 3.4% in the top ten. Blood CD4+ CD25-low CD127-high conventional T cells supplied the genomic DNA template. The sample also formed part of further work on regulatory T cells. That report adds: Amplification used 52 TRBV primers and 13 TRBJ primers.

The sequenced sample was CD4+ effector T cells sorted from blood. The receptors were sampled from a human donor in good health.

The chain recombines TRBV6-6 with TRBJ2-5; 10 bases align to TRBD1. The V and J ends lost 4 bases and 6 bases, in that order; junction bases with no gene match: 5. Looked up from germline, CDR1 is MNHNY and CDR2 is SVGAGI (reference sequence). The CDR3 has 14 amino acids. The CDR3 is CASSWDRGAKTQYF. In DNA form, the CDR3 reads TGTGCCAGCAGTTGGGACAGGGGTGCCAAGACCCAGTACTTC.

The gene calls are TRBV6-4 and TRBJ1-5; 9 bases fit TRBD1. The germline V gene has CDR1 MRHNA and CDR2 SNTAGT. V was clipped by 7 bases and J by 1 base; unmatched bases: 11. The CDR3 has 17 amino acids. DNA of the CDR3: TGTGCCAGCACGGAAACCACAGGGGGCCGAAGCAATCAGCCCCAGCATTTT. Amino acid sequence: CASTETTGGRSNQPQHF.

The gene calls are TRBV7-2 and TRBJ1-1, with 7 bases identical to TRBD1. V lost 5 bases to trimming and J lost 1 base; unmatched junction nucleotides: 7. Germline CDR1 and CDR2: SGHTA and FQGNSA. CDR3 length equals 15 residues. DNA of the CDR3: TGTGCCAGCAGCCCAACCGGGACAGAGAACACTGAAGCTTTCTTT. Encoded protein: CASSPTGTENTEAFF.

The V gene is TRBV28, the J gene TRBJ1-5, with unresolved D. Germline V lookup: CDR1 MDHEN, CDR2 SYDVKM. Deletions cut 8 bases from V and 9 bases from J, with 14 bases between. The CDR3 length is 12 residues. CDR3 coding DNA: TGTGCCAGCGGTCCTGGCGGGCTGCCCCAGCATTTT. Its protein product is CASGPGGLPQHF. The complete variable domain, with remaining parts taken from reference TRBV28 and TRBJ1-5, reads DVKVTQSSRYLVKRTGEKVFLECVQDMDHENMFWYRQDPGLGLRLIYFSYDVKMKEKGDIPEGYSVSREKKERFSLILESASTNQTSMYLCASGPGGLPQHFGDGTRLSIL.

The CDR3 coding sequence is TGTGCCAGCATAGAAGGGGGAACTAATGAAAAACTGTTTTTT. Its protein product is CASIEGGTNEKLFF. The chain joins TRBV6-1 to TRBJ1-4; D is possibly TRBD1 (6 bases). Germline lookup yields CDR1 MNHNS and CDR2 SASEGT. The CDR3 is made up of 14 amino acids. The V end was cut by 7 bases, the J end by 1 base, with 10 bases between.

V and J are TRBV19 and TRBJ2-7; 10 nucleotides align to TRBD1. V shed 6 bases and J 2 bases; nucleotides not matched to a gene: 7. The germline V gene has CDR1 LNHDA and CDR2 SQIVND (reference sequence). The CDR3 runs to 15 residues. CDR3 DNA: TGTGCCAGTAGGCAACGGACAGGGGGACCCTACGAGCAGTACTTC. Encoded protein: CASRQRTGGPYEQYF.

The chain has TRBV4-1 and TRBJ2-7; TRBD2 agrees at 8 bases. The CDR3 consists of 17 residues. V was pared by 3 bases and J by 7 bases, with 17 bases of the junction left unmatched. From germline, CDR1 is MGHRA and CDR2 YSYEKL. The CDR3 sequence: CASSHLRGTGGPSEQYF. As DNA, the CDR3 is TGCGCCAGCAGCCATCTTCGGGGAACGGGGGGGCCGAGTGAGCAGTACTTC.

The chain recombines TRBV7-2 with TRBJ1-2; D gene ambiguous. The V and J ends lost 7 bases and 3 bases respectively, with 9 bases between them. CDR1 and CDR2 (germline): SGHTA, FQGNSA. CDR3 length equals 12 residues. The CDR3 nucleotides are TGTGCCAGCAACTGGGTCGACTATGGCTACACCTTC. Translating it yields CASNWVDYGYTF.